The 10 T cell receptor beta chains given below trace back to one sample, sequenced in a study of early T cells in non-severe SARS-CoV-2 infection. MiXCR was run by TCRdb on the 5' RACE reads, yielding one entry per CDR3 protein. The sample lists roughly 65,000 distinct CDR3 sequences; 9.5% to 13% were seen once. Sequenced material: whole blood. The receptors were gathered from an adult who was a healthcare worker with PCR-confirmed SARS-CoV-2 infection or an uninfected control (not recorded which).

The chain has TRBV20-1 and TRBJ2-1, with D perhaps TRBD2 (6 bases). V lost 0 bases, J lost 1 base, and 13 bases lay in between. The germline gives CDR1 DFQATT, CDR2 SNEGSKA (reference sequence). The CDR3 is made up of 16 amino acids. CDR3 in amino acids: CSARDLVAASYNEQFF. The CDR3 DNA sequence: TGCAGTGCTAGAGATCTGGTAGCGGCGTCCTACAATGAGCAGTTCTTC.

This clonotype has more than one count but fewer than ten. The chain carries TRBV5-5 and TRBJ1-1; D perhaps matches TRBD1 (6 bases). Germline lookup yields CDR1 SGHKS and CDR2 YYEKEE (reference sequence). The CDR3 is 13 amino acids. Trimming removed 5 bases at V and 2 bases at J, with 10 bases between. The CDR3 DNA is TGTGCCAGCAGGCGGACAGTCAACACTGAAGCTTTCTTT. Its translation is CASRRTVNTEAFF.

This clonotype was recorded at least ten times. The J gene is TRBJ2-1, the V gene TRBV27; 11 bases match TRBD2. V gave up 7 bases and J gave up 2 bases; unmatched junction bases: 10. The CDR3 totals 17 residues. The germline gives CDR1 MNHEY, CDR2 SMNVEV (reference sequence). DNA of the CDR3: TGTGCCAGCACCCCTCATACTAGCGGGAGCGCCTACAATGAGCAGTTCTTC. Its translation is CASTPHTSGSAYNEQFF.

The gene calls are TRBV27 and TRBJ2-7; D is possibly TRBD1 (6 bases). Germline CDR1 and CDR2: MNHEY and SMNVEV (reference sequence). This CDR3 is 13 amino acids long. Trimming removed 5 bases at V and 3 bases at J, with 11 bases between. CDR3 nucleotides: TGTGCCAGCAGTCCCGGGACAAACTACGAGCAGTACTTC. Amino acids: CASSPGTNYEQYF.

This clonotype has only a few counts. The J gene is TRBJ1-1, the V gene TRBV11-2; D not certain. The CDR3 is 16 residues long. V gave up 2 bases and J gave up 5 bases, with 18 bases separating them. Germline CDR1 and CDR2: SGHAT and FQNNGV. The CDR3 here is CASSLRHQAMSTEAFF. DNA for the CDR3: TGTGCCAGCAGCTTACGTCACCAGGCAATGTCGACTGAAGCTTTCTTT. The full variable domain, rest sourced from reference TRBV11-2 and TRBJ1-1, is EAGVAQSPRYKIIEKRQSVAFWCNPISGHATLYWYQQILGQGPKLLIQFQNNGVVDDSQLPKDRFSAERLKGVDSTLKIQPAKLEDSAVYLCASSLRHQAMSTEAFFGQGTRLTVV.

The chain carries TRBV5-1 and TRBJ1-4, with D perhaps TRBD1 (6 bases). Trimming removed 1 base at V and 2 bases at J, with 9 bases between. In germline, CDR1 is SGHRS, CDR2 YFSETQ. This CDR3 is built from 15 residues. CDR3 DNA: TGCGCCAGCAGCTTGCAGGGGACGACTAATGAAAAACTGTTTTTT. Translating gives CASSLQGTTNEKLFF.

This clonotype was detected a few times. The junction shows a germline mismatch at one end, possibly a read error. The genes are TRBV7-3 and TRBJ2-4; 8 bases line up with TRBD2. This CDR3 is 15 amino acids long. From germline, CDR1 is SGHTA and CDR2 FQGTGA. The CDR3 bases are TGTGCCAGCAGCCCACAAGCGGGAGCCGAAAACATTCAGTACTTC. The encoded protein is CASSPQAGAENIQYF.

In DNA form, the CDR3 reads TGTGCCAGCAGCCCCTACAGGGGGCGCAAAGAGACCCAGTACTTC. As protein: CASSPYRGRKETQYF. The chain combines TRBV7-8 with TRBJ2-5, with 9 nucleotides matching TRBD1. J was trimmed by 3 bases and V by 5 bases; bases with no gene match: 7. The V gene's germline CDR1 is SGHVS and CDR2 FQNEAQ. The CDR3 consists of 15 residues.

The chain uses TRBV20-1 and TRBJ2-7; D possibly corresponds to TRBD2 (6 bases). The germline CDR1 and CDR2 sequences are DFQATT and SNEGSKA (reference sequence). V dropped 8 bases and J dropped 0 bases, with 26 bases sitting between them. The CDR3 extends over 17 amino acids. The CDR3, as DNA: TGCAGTACCCTTCCGGGACTTTTATCCGTCAGCTCCTACGAGCAGTACTTC. As protein: CSTLPGLLSVSSYEQYF.

V usage is TRBV11-2 and J usage is TRBJ1-6; D call uncertain. CDR1 is SGHAT and CDR2 is FQNNGV in the germline V gene. The CDR3 is made up of 15 amino acids. Trimming took off 2 bases at V and 9 bases at J, with 14 bases between the two ends. CDR3 coding DNA: TGTGCCAGCAGCTTAACTGACACTCCTACTTCACCCCTCCACTTT. This codes for CASSLTDTPTSPLHF.